This T cell receptor (beta chain) was found in a study of T cell repertoires in cytomegalovirus infection. Study summary: Recently identified HLA-C-restricted CMV epitopes and well-studied HLA-B-restricted CMV epitopes were used by the study. Public TCR beta signatures marked donors with CMV infection and the matching HLA. Study results and limitations: Clonotype analysis showed dominance of the ex vivo response by HLA-C-restricted CMV-specific TCR beta clonotypes.

Germline-derived CDR1 and CDR2 are SGHTA and FQGNSA. The CDR3 runs 15 residues. Trimming cost V 1 base and J 0 bases; bases outside gene matches: 1. TCRdb reprocessed the reads with MiXCR, giving one entry per CDR3 protein. Of about half a million distinct CDR3 sequences in the sample, under 55% were seen once. This clonotype was seen at least ten times. Its antigen is still unknown. Sequenced material: cultured PBMCs, taken from culture after CMV antigen stimulation. This sequence was found in a human donor in good health (CMV status not recorded). Some clones in this sample may be carry-over from other donors' samples. The V gene is TRBV7-2, the J gene TRBJ2-5; TRBD2 matches 8 bases. CDR3 loop: CASSLGLANQETQYF. In nucleotides, the CDR3 is TGTGCCAGCAGCTTAGGACTAGCGAACCAAGAGACCCAGTACTTC. Looking up the rest from reference TRBV7-2 and TRBJ2-5 gives the full variable domain: GAGVSQSPSNKVTEKGKDVELRCDPISGHTALYWYRQSLGQGLEFLIYFQGNSAPDKSGLPSDRFSAERTGGSVSTLTIQRTQQEDSAVYLCASSLGLANQETQYFGPGTRLLVL.